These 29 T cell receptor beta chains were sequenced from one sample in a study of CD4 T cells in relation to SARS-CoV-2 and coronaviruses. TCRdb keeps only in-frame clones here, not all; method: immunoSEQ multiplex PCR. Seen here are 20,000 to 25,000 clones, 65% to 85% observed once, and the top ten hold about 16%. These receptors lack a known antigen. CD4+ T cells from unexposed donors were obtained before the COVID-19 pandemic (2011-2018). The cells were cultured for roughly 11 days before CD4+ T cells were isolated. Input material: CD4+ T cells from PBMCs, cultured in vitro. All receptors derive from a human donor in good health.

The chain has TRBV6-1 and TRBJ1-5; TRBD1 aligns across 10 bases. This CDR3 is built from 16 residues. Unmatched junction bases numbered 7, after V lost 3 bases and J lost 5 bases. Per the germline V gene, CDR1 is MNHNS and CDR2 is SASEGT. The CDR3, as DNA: TGTGCCAGCAGTGAGGGGGACAGGGGATCCTATCAGCCCCAGCATTTT. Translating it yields CASSEGDRGSYQPQHF.

The CDR3 DNA is TGTGCCAGTAAACCAGAAGGAACCAAAGAGACCCAGTACTTC. This encodes CASKPEGTKETQYF. This rearrangement joins TRBV19 to TRBJ2-5; D gene uncertain. This CDR3 has 14 amino acids. The germline CDR1 and CDR2 sequences are LNHDA and SQIVND (reference sequence). V dropped 7 bases and J dropped 3 bases, with 15 bases sitting between them. The full variable domain, completed using reference TRBV19 and TRBJ2-5, is DGGITQSPKYLFRKEGQNVTLSCEQNLNHDAMYWYRQDPGQGLRLIYYSQIVNDFQKGDIAEGYSVSREKKESFPLTVTSAQKNPTAFYLCASKPEGTKETQYFGPGTRLLVL.

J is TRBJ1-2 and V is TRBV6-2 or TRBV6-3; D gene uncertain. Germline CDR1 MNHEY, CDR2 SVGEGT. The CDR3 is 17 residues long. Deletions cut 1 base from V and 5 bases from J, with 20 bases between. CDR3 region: CASSYFPGQIKKYGYTF. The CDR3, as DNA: TGTGCCAGCAGTTACTTCCCGGGTCAAATTAAGAAGTATGGCTACACCTTC.

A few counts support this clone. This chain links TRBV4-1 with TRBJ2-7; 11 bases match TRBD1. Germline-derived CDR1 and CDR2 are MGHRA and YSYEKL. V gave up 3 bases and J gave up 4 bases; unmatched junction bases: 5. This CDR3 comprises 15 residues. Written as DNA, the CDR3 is TGCGCCAGCAGCCAGCCGGACAGGGGGCGGTACGAGCAGTACTTC. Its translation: CASSQPDRGRYEQYF.

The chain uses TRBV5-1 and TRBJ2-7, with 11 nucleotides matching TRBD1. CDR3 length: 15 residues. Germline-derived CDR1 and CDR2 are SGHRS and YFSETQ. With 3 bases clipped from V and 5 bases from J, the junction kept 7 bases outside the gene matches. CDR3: CASSWGTGGSDEQYF. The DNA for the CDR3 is TGCGCCAGCAGCTGGGGGACAGGGGGATCCGACGAGCAGTACTTC. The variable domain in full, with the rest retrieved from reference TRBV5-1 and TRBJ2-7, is KAGVTQTPRYLIKTRGQQVTLSCSPISGHRSVSWYQQTPGQGLQFLFEYFSETQRNKGNFPGRFSGRQFSNSRSEMNVSTLELGDSALYLCASSWGTGGSDEQYFGPGTRLTVT.

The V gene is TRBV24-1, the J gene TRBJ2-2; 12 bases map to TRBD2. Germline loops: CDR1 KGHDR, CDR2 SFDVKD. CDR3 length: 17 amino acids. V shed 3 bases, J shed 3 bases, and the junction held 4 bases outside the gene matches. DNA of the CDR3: TGTGCCACCAGTGATCACCGACTAGCGGGAGACACCGGGGAGCTGTTTTTT. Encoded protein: CATSDHRLAGDTGELFF.

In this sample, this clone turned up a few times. The CDR3: CASSDRDTGELFF. Here the CDR3 DNA reads TGTGCCAGCAGTGACAGGGACACCGGGGAGCTGTTTTTT. The chain carries TRBV6-4 and TRBJ2-2; no clear D. The V gene's germline CDR1 is MRHNA and CDR2 SNTAGT. The CDR3 covers 13 residues. The ends were cut back, 2 bases at V and 3 bases at J, with 4 bases in the middle.

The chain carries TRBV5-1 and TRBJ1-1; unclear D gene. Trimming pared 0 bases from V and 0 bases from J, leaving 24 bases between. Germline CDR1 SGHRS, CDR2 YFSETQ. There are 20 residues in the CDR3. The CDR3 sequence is CASSLVTTVKDFHMNTEAFF. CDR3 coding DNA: TGCGCCAGCAGCTTGGTTACTACGGTAAAGGACTTTCACATGAACACTGAAGCTTTCTTT.

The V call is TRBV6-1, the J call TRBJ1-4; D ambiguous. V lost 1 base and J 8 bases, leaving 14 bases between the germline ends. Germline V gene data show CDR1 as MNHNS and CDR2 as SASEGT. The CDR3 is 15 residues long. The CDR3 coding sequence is TGTGCCAGCAGTGAAGACACGGGTCCGGGAGAAAAACTGTTTTTT. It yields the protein CASSEDTGPGEKLFF.

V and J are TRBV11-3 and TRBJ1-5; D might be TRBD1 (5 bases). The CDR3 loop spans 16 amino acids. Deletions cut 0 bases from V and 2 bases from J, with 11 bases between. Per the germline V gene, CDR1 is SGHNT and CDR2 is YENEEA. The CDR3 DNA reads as TGTGCCAGCAGCTTAGAGGGGGGGGTAGGCAATCAGCCCCAGCATTTT. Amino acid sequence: CASSLEGGVGNQPQHF.

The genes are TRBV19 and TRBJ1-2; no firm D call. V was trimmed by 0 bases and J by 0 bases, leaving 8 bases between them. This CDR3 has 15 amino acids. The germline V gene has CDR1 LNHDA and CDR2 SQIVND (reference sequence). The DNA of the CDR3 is TGTGCCAGTAGTATAGATACGGCGGCTAACTATGGCTACACCTTC. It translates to CASSIDTAANYGYTF.

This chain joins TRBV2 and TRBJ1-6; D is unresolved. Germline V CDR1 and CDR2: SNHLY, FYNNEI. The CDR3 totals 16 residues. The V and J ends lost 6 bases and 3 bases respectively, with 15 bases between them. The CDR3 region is CASSQDAQVYNSPLHF. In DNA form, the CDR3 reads TGTGCCAGCAGCCAGGACGCTCAGGTCTATAATTCACCCCTCCACTTT.

The DNA for the CDR3 is TGTGCCAGCCAACAAACTAGCGGGTACTACAATGAGCAGTTCTTC. Residues: CASQQTSGYYNEQFF. V usage is TRBV19 and J usage is TRBJ2-1; TRBD2 aligns across 9 bases. The germline V gene has CDR1 LNHDA and CDR2 SQIVND (reference sequence). The CDR3 loop spans 15 amino acids. Losses at the gene ends were 9 bases for V and 3 bases for J; bases not matched to a gene: 9. The complete variable domain, with remaining parts taken from reference TRBV19 and TRBJ2-1, reads DGGITQSPKYLFRKEGQNVTLSCEQNLNHDAMYWYRQDPGQGLRLIYYSQIVNDFQKGDIAEGYSVSREKKESFPLTVTSAQKNPTAFYLCASQQTSGYYNEQFFGPGTRLTVL.

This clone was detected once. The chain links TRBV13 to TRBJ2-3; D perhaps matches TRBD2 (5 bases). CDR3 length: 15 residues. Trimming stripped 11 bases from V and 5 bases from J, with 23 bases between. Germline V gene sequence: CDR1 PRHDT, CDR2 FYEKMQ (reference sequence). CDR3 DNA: TGTGCCTCCTTCGCAGCGGCCTCCCGAGGAGATACGCAGTATTTT. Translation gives CASFAAASRGDTQYF.

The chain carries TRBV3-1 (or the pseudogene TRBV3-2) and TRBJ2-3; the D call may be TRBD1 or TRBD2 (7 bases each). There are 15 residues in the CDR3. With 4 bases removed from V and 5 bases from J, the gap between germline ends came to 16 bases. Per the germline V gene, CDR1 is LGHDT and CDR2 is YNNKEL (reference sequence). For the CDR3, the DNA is TGTGCCAGCAGCCCCCAGGGGGGGGCGCGAGATACGCAGTATTTT. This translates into CASSPQGGARDTQYF.

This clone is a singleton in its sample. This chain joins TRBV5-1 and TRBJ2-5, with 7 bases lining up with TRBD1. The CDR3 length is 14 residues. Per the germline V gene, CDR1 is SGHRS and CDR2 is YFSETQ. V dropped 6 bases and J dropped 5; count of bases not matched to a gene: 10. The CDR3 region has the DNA TGCGCCAGCACTGACCGACAGGGTCCGGAGACCCAGTACTTC. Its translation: CASTDRQGPETQYF.

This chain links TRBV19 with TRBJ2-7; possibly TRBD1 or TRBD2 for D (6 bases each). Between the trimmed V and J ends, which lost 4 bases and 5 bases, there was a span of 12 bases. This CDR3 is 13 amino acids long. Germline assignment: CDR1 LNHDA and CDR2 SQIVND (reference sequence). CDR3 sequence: CASSNGGPHEQYF. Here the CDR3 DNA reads TGTGCCAGTAGTAATGGGGGGCCCCACGAGCAGTACTTC.

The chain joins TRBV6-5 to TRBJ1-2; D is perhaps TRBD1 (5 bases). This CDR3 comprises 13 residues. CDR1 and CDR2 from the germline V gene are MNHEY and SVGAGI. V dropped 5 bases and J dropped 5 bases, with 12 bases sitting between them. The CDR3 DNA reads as TGTGCCAGCAGTATACGGGACGATTATGGCTACACCTTC. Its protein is CASSIRDDYGYTF.

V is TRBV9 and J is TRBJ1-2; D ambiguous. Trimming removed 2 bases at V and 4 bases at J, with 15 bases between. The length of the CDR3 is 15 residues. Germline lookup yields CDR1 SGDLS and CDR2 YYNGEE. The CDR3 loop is CASSVTTEFSYGYTF. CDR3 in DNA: TGTGCCAGCAGCGTCACGACCGAGTTCTCCTATGGCTACACCTTC.

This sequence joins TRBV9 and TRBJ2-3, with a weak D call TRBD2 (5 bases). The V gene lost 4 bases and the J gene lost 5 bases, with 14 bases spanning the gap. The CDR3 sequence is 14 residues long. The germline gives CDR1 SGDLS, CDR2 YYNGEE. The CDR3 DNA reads TGTGCCAGCAGCTCAGCGGAGTCCGGAGATACGCAGTATTTT. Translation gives CASSSAESGDTQYF.

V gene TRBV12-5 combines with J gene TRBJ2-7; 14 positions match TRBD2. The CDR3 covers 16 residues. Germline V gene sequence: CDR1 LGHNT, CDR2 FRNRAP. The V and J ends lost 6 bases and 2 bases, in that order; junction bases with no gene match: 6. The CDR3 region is CASGWTSGRTPYEQYF. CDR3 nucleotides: TGTGCTAGTGGCTGGACTAGCGGGAGGACCCCCTACGAGCAGTACTTC.

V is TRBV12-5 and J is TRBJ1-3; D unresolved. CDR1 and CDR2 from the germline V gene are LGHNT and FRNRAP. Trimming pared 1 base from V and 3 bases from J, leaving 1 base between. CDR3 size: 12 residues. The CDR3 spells CASGLGGNTIYF. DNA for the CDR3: TGTGCTAGTGGTTTGGGTGGAAACACCATATATTTT.

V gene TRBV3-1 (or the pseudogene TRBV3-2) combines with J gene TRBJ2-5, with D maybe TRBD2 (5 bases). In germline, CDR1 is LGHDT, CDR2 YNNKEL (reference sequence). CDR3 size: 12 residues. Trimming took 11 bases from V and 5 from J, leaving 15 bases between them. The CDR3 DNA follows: TGTGCCGCCGGCGGGCCAATGGAGACCCAGTACTTC. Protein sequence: CAAGGPMETQYF.

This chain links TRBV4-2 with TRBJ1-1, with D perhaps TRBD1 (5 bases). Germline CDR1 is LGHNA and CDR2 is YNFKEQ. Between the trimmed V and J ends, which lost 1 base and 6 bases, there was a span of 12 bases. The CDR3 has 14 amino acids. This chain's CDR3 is CASSQGPGMAEAFF. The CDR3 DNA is TGTGCCAGCAGCCAAGGCCCAGGGATGGCTGAAGCTTTCTTT.

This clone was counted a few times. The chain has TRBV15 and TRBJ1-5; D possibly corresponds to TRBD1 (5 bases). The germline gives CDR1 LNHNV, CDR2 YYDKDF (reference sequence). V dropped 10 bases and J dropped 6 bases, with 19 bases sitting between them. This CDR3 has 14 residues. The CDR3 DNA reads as TGTGCCAGCAGTCGTGTGGGGGTTGGTCAGCCCCAGCATTTT. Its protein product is CASSRVGVGQPQHF.

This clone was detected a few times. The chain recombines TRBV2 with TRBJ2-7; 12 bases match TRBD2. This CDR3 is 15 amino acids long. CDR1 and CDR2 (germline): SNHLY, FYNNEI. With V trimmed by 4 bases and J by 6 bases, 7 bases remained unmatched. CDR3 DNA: TGTGCCAGCAGTGGAAGACTAGCGGGAGTAGGCGAGCAGTACTTC. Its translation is CASSGRLAGVGEQYF.

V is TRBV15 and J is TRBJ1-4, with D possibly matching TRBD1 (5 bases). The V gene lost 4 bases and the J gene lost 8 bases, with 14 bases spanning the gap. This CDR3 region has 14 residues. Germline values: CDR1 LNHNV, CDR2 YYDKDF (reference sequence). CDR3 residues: CATSKSDITEKLFF. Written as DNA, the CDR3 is TGTGCCACCAGCAAATCGGACATTACGGAAAAACTGTTTTTT. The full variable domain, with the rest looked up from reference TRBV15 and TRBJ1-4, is DAMVIQNPRYQVTQFGKPVTLSCSQTLNHNVMYWYQQKSSQAPKLLFHYYDKDFNNEADTPDNFQSRRPNTSFCFLDIRSPGLGDTAMYLCATSKSDITEKLFFGSGTQLSVL.

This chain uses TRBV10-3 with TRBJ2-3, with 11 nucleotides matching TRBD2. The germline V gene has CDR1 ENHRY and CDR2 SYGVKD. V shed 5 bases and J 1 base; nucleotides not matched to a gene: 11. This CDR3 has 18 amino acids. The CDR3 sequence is CAISTGTSGRGGTDTQYF. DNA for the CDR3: TGTGCCATCAGTACGGGGACTAGCGGCAGAGGGGGCACAGATACGCAGTATTTT.

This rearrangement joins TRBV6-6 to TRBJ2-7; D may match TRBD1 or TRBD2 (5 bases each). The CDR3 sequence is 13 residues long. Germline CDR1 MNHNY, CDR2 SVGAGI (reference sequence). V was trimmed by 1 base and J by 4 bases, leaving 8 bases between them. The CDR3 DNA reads TGTGCCAGCAGTTACTTGGGGGATTACGAGCAGTACTTC. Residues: CASSYLGDYEQYF.